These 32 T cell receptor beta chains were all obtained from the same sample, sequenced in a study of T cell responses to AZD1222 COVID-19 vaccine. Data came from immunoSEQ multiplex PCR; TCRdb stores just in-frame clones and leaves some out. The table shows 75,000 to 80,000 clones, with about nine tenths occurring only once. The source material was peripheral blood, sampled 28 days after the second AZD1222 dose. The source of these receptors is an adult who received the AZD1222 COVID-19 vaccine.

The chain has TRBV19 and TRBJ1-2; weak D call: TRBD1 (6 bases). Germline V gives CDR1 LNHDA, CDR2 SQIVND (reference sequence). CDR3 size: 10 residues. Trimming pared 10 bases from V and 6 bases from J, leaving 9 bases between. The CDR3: CATGVDGYTF. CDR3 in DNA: TGTGCCACAGGGGTAGATGGCTACACCTTC.

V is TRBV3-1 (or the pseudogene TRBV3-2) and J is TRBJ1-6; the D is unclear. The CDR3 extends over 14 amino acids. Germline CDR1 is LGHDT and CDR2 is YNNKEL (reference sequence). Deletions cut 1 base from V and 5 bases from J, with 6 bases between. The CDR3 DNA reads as TGTGCCAGCAGCCAAGGGGCAGATAATTCACCCCTCCACTTT. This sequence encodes CASSQGADNSPLHF.

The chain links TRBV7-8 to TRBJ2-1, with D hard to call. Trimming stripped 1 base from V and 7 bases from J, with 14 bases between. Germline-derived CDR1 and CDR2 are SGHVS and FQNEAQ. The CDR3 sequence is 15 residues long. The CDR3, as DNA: TGTGCCAGCAGCTTAGATCTGTTGGGTCGAAATGAGCAGTTCTTC. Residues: CASSLDLLGRNEQFF.

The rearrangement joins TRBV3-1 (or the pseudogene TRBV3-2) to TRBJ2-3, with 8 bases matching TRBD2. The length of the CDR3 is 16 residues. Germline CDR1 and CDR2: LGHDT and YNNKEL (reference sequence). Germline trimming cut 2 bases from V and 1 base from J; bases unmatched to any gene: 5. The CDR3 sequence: CASSQKLAAGTDTQYF. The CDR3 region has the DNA TGTGCCAGCAGCCAAAAACTAGCGGCCGGCACAGATACGCAGTATTTT.

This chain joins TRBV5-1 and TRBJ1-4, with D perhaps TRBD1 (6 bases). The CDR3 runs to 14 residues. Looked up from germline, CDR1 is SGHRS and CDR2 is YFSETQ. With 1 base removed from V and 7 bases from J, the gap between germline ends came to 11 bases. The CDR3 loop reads CASSLIGGSEKLFF. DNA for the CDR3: TGCGCCAGCAGCTTGATTGGGGGCAGTGAAAAACTGTTTTTT. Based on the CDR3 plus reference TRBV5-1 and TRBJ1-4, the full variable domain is KAGVTQTPRYLIKTRGQQVTLSCSPISGHRSVSWYQQTPGQGLQFLFEYFSETQRNKGNFPGRFSGRQFSNSRSEMNVSTLELGDSALYLCASSLIGGSEKLFFGSGTQLSVL.

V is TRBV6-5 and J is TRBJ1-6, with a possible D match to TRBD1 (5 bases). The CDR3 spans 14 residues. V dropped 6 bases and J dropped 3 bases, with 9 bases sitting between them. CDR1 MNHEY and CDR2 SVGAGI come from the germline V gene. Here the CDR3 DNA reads TGTGCCAGCAGGTCCGGGGGCTATAATTCACCCCTCCACTTT. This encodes CASRSGGYNSPLHF.

The CDR3 DNA reads TGTGCCAGCAGTCTGGGACTAGCGGGGGGGCCTCCCGGGGAGCTGTTTTTT. This encodes CASSLGLAGGPPGELFF. This chain joins TRBV7-9 and TRBJ2-2; 16 bases align to TRBD2. The CDR3 totals 17 residues. V was pared by 6 bases and J by 6 bases, with 7 bases of the junction left unmatched. Germline CDR1 is SEHNR and CDR2 is FQNEAQ (reference sequence).

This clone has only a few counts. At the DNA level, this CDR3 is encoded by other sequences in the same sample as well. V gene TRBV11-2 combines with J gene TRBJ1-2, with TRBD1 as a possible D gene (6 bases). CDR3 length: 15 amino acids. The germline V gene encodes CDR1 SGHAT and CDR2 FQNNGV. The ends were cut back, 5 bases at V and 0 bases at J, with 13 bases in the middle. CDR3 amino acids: CASSQVQGANYGYTF. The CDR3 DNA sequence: TGTGCCAGCAGCCAAGTACAGGGAGCTAACTATGGCTACACCTTC.

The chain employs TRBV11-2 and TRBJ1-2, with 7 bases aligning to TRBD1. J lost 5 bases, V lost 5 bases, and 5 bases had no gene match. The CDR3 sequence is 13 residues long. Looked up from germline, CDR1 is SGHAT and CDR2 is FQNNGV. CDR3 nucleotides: TGTGCCAGCAGCGTGGGGACAGCTTATGGCTACACCTTC. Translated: CASSVGTAYGYTF.

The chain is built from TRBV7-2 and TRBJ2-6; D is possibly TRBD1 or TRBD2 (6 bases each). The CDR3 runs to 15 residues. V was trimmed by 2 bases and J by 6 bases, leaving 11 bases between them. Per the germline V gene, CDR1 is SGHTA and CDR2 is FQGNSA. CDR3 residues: CASSLSGALANVLTF. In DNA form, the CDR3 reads TGTGCCAGCAGCTTATCGGGGGCTCTGGCCAACGTCCTGACTTTC.

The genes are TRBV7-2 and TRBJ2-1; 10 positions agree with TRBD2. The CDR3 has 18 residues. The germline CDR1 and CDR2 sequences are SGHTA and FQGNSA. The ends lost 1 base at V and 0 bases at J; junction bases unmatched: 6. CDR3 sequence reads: CASSLVGVAGGSYNEQFF. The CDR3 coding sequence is TGTGCCAGCAGCTTAGTCGGGGTAGCGGGGGGCTCCTACAATGAGCAGTTCTTC. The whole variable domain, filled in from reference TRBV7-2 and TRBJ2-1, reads GAGVSQSPSNKVTEKGKDVELRCDPISGHTALYWYRQSLGQGLEFLIYFQGNSAPDKSGLPSDRFSAERTGGSVSTLTIQRTQQEDSAVYLCASSLVGVAGGSYNEQFFGPGTRLTVL.

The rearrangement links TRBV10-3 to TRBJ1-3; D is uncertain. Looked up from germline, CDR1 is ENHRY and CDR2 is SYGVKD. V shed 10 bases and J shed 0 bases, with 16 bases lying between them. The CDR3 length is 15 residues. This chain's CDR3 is CATNHPGPSGNTIYF. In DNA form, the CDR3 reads TGTGCCACCAACCATCCAGGCCCCTCTGGAAACACCATATATTTT.

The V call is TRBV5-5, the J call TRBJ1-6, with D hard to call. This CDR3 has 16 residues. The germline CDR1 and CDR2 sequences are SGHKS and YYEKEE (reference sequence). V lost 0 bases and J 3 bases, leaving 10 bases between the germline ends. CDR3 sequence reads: CASSLAGGDYNSPLHF. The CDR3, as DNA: TGTGCCAGCAGCTTGGCGGGAGGAGACTATAATTCACCCCTCCACTTT.

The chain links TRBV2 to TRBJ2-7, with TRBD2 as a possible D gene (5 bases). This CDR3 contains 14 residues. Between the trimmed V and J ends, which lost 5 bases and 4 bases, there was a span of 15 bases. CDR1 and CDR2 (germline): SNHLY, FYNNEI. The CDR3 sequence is CASSIRLSGYEQYF. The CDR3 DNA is TGTGCCAGCAGTATTCGACTAAGTGGTTACGAGCAGTACTTC.

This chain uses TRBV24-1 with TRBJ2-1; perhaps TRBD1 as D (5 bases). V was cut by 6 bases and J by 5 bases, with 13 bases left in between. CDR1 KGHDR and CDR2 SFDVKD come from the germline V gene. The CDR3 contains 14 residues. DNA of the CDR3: TGTGCCACCAGTAAGACAGACCGGGACAATGAGCAGTTCTTC. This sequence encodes CATSKTDRDNEQFF.

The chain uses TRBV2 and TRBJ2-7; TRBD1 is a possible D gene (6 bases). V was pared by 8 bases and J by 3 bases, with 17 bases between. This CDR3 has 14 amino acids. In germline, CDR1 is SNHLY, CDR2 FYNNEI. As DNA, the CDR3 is TGTGCCAGCTGGGCAGGGGTGGTTAGCTACGAGCAGTACTTC. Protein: CASWAGVVSYEQYF.

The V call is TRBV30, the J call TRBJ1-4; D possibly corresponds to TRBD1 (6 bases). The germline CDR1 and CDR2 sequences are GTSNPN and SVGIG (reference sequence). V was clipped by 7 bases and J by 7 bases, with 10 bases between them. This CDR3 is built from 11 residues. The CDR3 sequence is CASPRGEKLFF. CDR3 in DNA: TGTGCCTCACCCAGGGGTGAAAAACTGTTTTTT.

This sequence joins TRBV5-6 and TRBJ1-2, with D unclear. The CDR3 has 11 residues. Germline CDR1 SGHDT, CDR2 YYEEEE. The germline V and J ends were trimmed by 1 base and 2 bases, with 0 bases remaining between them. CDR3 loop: CASSLNYGYTF. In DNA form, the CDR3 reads TGTGCCAGCAGCTTGAACTATGGCTACACCTTC.

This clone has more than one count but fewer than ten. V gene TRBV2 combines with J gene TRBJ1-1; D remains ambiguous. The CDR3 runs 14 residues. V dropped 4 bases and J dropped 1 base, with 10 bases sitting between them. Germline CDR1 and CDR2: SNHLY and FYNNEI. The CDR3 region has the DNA TGTGCCAGCAGTGGAGGACTTGGGAACACTGAAGCTTTCTTT. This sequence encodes CASSGGLGNTEAFF.

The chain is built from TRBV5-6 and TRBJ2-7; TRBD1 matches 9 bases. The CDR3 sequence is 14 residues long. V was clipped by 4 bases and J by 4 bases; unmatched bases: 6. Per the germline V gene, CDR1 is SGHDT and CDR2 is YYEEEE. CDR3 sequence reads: CASSVGTGRYEQYF. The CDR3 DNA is TGTGCCAGCAGCGTCGGGACAGGGAGGTACGAGCAGTACTTC.

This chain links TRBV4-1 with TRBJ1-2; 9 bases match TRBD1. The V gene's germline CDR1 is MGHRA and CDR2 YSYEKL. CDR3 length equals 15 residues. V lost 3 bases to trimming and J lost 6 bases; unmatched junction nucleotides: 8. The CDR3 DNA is TGCGCCAGCAGCCATCTTCTCCGGGACAGGGATGGCTACACCTTC. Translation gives CASSHLLRDRDGYTF.

CDR3 coding DNA: TGTGCCAGCAGCTACGGGACTAGCGGATCTGCGAACACCGGGGAGCTGTTTTTT. Protein sequence: CASSYGTSGSANTGELFF. The chain combines TRBV7-6 with TRBJ2-2, with TRBD2 identical over 11 bases. V was clipped by 4 bases and J by 0 bases; unmatched bases: 7. The germline V gene has CDR1 SGHVS and CDR2 FNYEAQ. The CDR3 totals 18 residues.

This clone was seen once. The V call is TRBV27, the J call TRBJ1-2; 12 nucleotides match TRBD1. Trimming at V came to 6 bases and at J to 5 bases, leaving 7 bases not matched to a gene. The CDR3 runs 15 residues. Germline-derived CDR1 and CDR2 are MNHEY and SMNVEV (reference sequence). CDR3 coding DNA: TGTGCCAGCAGCCCGGGACAGGGGGCCTATTATGGCTACACCTTC. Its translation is CASSPGQGAYYGYTF.

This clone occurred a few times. The CDR3 sequence: CATSRSRFEQYF. CDR3 bases: TGTGCCACCAGCCGATCAAGGTTCGAGCAGTACTTC. The chain carries TRBV15 and TRBJ2-7; no clear D. The germline gives CDR1 LNHNV, CDR2 YYDKDF (reference sequence). There are 12 residues in the CDR3. V was pared by 5 bases and J by 6 bases, with 11 bases between.

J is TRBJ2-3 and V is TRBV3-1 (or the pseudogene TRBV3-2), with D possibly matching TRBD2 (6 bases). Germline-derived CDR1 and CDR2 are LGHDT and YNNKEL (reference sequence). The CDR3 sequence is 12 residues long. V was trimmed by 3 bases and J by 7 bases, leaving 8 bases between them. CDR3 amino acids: CASSQGTYTQYF. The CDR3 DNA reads TGTGCCAGCAGCCAGGGGACTTATACGCAGTATTTT.

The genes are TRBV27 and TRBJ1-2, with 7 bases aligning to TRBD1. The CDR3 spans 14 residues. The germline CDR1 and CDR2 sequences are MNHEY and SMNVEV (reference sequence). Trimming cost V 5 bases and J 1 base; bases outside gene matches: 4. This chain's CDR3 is CASSRRDSNYGYTF. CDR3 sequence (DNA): TGTGCCAGCAGTCGCCGGGACAGTAACTATGGCTACACCTTC.

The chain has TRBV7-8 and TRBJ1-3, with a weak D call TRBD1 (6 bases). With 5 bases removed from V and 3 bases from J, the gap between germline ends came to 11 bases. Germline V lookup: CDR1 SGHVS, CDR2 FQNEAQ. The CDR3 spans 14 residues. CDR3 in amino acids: CASSRGGDGNTIYF. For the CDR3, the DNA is TGTGCCAGCAGCCGAGGGGGGGATGGAAACACCATATATTTT.

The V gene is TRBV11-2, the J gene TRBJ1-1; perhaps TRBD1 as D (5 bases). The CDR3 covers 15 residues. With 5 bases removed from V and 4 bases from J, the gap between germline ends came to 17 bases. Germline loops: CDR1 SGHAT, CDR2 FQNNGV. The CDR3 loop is CASSRGGGVRTEAFF. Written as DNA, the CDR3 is TGTGCCAGCAGCCGTGGTGGGGGGGTTCGCACTGAAGCTTTCTTT.

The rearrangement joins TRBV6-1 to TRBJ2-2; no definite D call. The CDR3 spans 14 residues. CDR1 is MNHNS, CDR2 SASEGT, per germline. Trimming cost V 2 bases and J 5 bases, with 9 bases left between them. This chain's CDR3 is CASSEHPRTGELFF. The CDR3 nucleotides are TGTGCCAGCAGTGAACACCCGAGGACCGGGGAGCTGTTTTTT.

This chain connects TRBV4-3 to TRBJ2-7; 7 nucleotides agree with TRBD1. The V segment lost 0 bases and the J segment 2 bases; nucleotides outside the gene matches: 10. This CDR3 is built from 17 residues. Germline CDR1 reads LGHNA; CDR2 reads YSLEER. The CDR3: CASSQDFRQGPPYEQYF. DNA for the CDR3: TGCGCCAGCAGCCAAGACTTCAGACAGGGCCCTCCCTACGAGCAGTACTTC.

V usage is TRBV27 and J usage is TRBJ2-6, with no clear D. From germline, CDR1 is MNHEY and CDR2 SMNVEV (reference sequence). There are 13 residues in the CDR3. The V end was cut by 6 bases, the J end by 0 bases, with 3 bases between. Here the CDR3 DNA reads TGTGCCAGCAGCGTCTCTGGGGCCAACGTCCTGACTTTC. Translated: CASSVSGANVLTF. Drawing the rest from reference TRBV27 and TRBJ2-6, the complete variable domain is EAQVTQNPRYLITVTGKKLTVTCSQNMNHEYMSWYRQDPGLGLRQIYYSMNVEVTDKGDVPEGYKVSRKEKRNFPLILESPSPNQTSLYFCASSVSGANVLTFGAGSRLTVL.

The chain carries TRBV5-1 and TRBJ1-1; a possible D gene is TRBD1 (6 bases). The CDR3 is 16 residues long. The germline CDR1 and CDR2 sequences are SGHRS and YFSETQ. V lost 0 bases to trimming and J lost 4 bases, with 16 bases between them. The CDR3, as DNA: TGCGCCAGCAGCTTGGGTTGGGGGGCCGGGGCCACTGAAGCTTTCTTT. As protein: CASSLGWGAGATEAFF.